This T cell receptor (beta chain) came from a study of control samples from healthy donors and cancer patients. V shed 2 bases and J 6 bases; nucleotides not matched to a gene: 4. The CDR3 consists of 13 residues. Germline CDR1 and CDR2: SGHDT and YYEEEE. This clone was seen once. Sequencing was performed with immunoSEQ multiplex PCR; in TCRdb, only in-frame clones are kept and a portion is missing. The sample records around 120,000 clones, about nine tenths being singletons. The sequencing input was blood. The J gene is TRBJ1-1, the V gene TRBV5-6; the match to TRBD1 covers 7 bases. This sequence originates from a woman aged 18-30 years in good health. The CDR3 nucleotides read TGTGCCAGCAGCTTTACAGGGGCCCCTGAAGCTTTCTTT. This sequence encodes CASSFTGAPEAFF.